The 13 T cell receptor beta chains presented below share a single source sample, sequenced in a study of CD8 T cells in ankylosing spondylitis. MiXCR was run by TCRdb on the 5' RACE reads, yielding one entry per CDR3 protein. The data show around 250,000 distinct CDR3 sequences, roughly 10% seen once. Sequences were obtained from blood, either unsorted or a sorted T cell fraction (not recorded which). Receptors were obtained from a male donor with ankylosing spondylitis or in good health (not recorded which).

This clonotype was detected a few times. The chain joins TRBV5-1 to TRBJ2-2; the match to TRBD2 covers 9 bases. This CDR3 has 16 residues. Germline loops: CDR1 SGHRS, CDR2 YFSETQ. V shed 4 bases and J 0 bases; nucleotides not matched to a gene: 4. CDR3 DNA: TGCGCCAGCAGCCTCATAGCGGGGGCGAACACCGGGGAGCTGTTTTTT. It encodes CASSLIAGANTGELFF. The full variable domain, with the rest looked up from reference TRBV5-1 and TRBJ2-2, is KAGVTQTPRYLIKTRGQQVTLSCSPISGHRSVSWYQQTPGQGLQFLFEYFSETQRNKGNFPGRFSGRQFSNSRSEMNVSTLELGDSALYLCASSLIAGANTGELFFGEGSRLTVL.

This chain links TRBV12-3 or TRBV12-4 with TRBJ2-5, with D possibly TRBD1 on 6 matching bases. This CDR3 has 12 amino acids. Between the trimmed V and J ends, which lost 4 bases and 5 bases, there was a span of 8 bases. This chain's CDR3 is CASSSGAETQYF. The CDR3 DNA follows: TGTGCCAGCAGTTCAGGGGCTGAGACCCAGTACTTC.

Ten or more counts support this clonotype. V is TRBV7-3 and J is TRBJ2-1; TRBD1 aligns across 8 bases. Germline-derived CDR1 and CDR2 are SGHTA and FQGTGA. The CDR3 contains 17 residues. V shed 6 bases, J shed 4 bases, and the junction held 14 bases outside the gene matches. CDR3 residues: CASRRTGLASPYNEQFF. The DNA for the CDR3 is TGTGCCAGCAGGCGGACAGGGTTGGCTAGTCCGTACAATGAGCAGTTCTTC.

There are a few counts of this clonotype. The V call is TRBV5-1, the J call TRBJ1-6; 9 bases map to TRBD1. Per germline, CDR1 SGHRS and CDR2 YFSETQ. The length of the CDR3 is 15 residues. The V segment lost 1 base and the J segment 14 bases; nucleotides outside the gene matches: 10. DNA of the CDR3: TGCGCCAGCAGCTTGACAGGGGGCCCGGAATGGGCCCTCCACTTT. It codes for CASSLTGGPEWALHF.

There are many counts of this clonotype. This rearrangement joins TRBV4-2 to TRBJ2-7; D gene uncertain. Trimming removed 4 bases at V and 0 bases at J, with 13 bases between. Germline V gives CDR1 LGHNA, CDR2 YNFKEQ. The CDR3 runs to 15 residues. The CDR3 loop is CASSPQLGPSYEQYF. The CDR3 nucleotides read TGTGCCAGCAGCCCCCAACTCGGCCCCTCCTACGAGCAGTACTTC.

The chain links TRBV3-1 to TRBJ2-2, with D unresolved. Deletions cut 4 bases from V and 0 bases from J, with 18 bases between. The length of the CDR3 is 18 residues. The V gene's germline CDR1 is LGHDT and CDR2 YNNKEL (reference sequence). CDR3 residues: CASSRDRTLNPNTGELFF. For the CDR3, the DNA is TGTGCCAGCAGCCGCGACCGAACGCTGAACCCGAACACCGGGGAGCTGTTTTTT.

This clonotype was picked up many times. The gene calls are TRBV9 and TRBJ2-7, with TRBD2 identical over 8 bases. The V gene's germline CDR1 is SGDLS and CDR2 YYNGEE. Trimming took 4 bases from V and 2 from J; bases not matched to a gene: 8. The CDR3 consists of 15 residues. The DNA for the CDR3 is TGTGCCAGCAGCCCAAGCGGGAGTCGCCCCTACGAGCAGTACTTC. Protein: CASSPSGSRPYEQYF. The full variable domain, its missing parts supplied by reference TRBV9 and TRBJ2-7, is DSGVTQTPKHLITATGQRVTLRCSPRSGDLSVYWYQQSLDQGLQFLIQYYNGEERAKGNILERFSAQQFPDLHSELNLSSLELGDSALYFCASSPSGSRPYEQYFGPGTRLTVT.

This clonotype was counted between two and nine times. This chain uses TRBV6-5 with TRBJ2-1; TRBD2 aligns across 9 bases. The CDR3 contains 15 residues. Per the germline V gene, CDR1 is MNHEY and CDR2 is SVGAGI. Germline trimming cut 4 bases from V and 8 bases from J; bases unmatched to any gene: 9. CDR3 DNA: TGTGCCAGCAGTTTGGCGGGAGGGCCGGGAGATGAGCAGTTCTTC. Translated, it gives CASSLAGGPGDEQFF.

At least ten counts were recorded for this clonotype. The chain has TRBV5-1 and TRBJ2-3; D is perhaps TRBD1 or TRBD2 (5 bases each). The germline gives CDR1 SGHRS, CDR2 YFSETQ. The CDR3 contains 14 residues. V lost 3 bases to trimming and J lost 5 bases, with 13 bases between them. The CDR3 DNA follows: TGCGCCAGCAGCTCCGGGACCCTACGAGATACGCAGTATTTT. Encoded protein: CASSSGTLRDTQYF.

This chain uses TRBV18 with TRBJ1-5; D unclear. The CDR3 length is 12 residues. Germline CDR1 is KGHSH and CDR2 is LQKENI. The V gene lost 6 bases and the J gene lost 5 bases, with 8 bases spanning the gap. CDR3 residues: CASSSEDQPQHF. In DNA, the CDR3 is TGTGCCAGCTCGTCGGAGGATCAGCCCCAGCATTTT.

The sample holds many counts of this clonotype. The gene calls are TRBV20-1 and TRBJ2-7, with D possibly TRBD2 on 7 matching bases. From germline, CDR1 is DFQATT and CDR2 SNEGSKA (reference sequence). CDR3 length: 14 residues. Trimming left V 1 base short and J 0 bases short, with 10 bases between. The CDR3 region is CSARGGGSSYEQYF. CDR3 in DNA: TGCAGTGCTAGAGGCGGGGGCAGCTCCTACGAGCAGTACTTC.

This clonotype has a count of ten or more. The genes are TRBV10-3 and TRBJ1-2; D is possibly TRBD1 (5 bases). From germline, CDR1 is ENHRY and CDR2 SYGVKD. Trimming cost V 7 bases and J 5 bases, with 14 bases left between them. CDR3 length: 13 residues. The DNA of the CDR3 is TGTGCCATCAACCGGGGACTCGATTATGGCTACACCTTC. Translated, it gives CAINRGLDYGYTF.

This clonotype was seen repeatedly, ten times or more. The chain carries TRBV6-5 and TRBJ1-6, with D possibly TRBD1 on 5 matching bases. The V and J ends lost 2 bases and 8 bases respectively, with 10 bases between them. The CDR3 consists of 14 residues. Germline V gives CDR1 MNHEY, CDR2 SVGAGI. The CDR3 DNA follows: TGTGCCAGCAGTTACAGGCAGGGTGATTCACCCCTCCACTTT. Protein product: CASSYRQGDSPLHF.